This is a list of T cell receptor beta chains from one sample in a study of identifying expanded T cells in peripheral blood. Profiled with immunoSEQ multiplex PCR; TCRdb holds only in-frame clones, not every one. This sample yields about 84,000 clones, of which around 88% are seen a single time; around 5.6% belongs to the top ten. Sequenced sample: blood. The source is a person aged 18 to 70 in good health. Each CDR3 is given with its conserved first and last residue. The D gene is left open where the match is weak. Rows may omit the clone size; those that give it use once, few, many or a size class.

J,V,length,D,size,CDR3,DNA
TRBJ2-7,TRBV6-6,13,TRBD1,NA,CASSPGQGHEQYF,TGTGCCAGCAGCCCCGGACAGGGCCACGAGCAGTACTTC
TRBJ1-2,TRBV27,12,NA,NA,CASSLEGNGYTF,TGTGCCAGCAGTCTCGAGGGGAATGGCTACACCTTC
TRBJ1-1,TRBV7-9,13,NA,NA,CANGIQGNTEAFF,TGTGCCAACGGAATCCAGGGGAACACTGAAGCTTTCTTT
TRBJ2-1,TRBV9,12,NA,NA,CASSVDEGEQFF,TGTGCCAGCAGCGTAGATGAGGGTGAGCAGTTCTTC
TRBJ1-2,TRBV19,16,TRBD1,NA,CASGPGQGRGGYGYTF,TGTGCCAGTGGACCGGGACAGGGAAGGGGTGGCTATGGCTACACCTTC
TRBJ2-7,TRBV7-7,15,NA,NA,CASSLGVVRDYEQYF,TGTGCCAGCAGCTTAGGAGTGGTCAGAGACTACGAGCAGTACTTC
TRBJ2-2,TRBV9,13,NA,NA,CASSFLGSGELFF,TGTGCCAGCAGCTTTTTAGGGTCCGGGGAGCTGTTTTTT
TRBJ1-3,TRBV30,13,NA,NA,CAWTPQGIHTIYF,TGTGCCTGGACCCCTCAGGGAATACACACCATATATTTT
TRBJ1-6,TRBV25-1,13,NA,once,CASRASGNSPLHF,TGTGCCAGCAGAGCCTCAGGAAATTCACCCCTCCACTTT
TRBJ2-5,TRBV19,13,NA,many,CASSMDGGETQYF,TGTGCCAGTAGTATGGACGGAGGGGAGACCCAGTACTTC
TRBJ1-2,TRBV5-6,14,TRBD1,NA,CASSFPGTANGYTF,TGTGCCAGCAGCTTCCCCGGGACAGCGAATGGCTACACCTTC
TRBJ2-1,TRBV2,14,NA,NA,CASNPTASYNEQFF,TGTGCCAGCAATCCGACGGCTTCCTACAATGAGCAGTTCTTC
TRBJ2-1,TRBV7-6,13,NA,once,CASSLEQRNEQFF,TGTGCCAGCAGCTTAGAACAACGAAATGAGCAGTTCTTC
TRBJ2-1,TRBV19,16,TRBD2,NA,CASSPLGTSFRREQFF,TGTGCCAGTAGCCCCCTCGGGACTAGCTTCCGCCGTGAGCAGTTCTTC
TRBJ2-1,TRBV29-1,14,TRBD1,NA,CSVAMGQGSNEQFF,TGCAGCGTTGCAATGGGACAGGGAAGCAATGAGCAGTTCTTC
TRBJ2-7,TRBV10-3,17,TRBD1,NA,CAISDSTRDRGIYEQYF,TGTGCCATCAGTGATAGCACCCGGGACAGGGGTATTTACGAGCAGTACTTC
TRBJ1-2,TRBV28,12,NA,few,CASSTRSYGYTF,TGTGCCAGCAGTACGCGATCCTATGGCTACACCTTC
TRBJ1-2,TRBV5-1,12,NA,NA,CASSLGNYGYTF,TGCGCCAGCAGCTTGGGCAACTATGGCTACACCTTC
TRBJ1-5,TRBV19,14,TRBD1,once,CASSIDRGHQPQHF,TGTGCCAGTAGCATTGACAGGGGGCATCAGCCCCAGCATTTT
TRBJ1-2,TRBV2,11,NA,NA,CASSTEGLYTF,TGTGCCAGCAGTACGGAAGGGCTTTACACCTTC
TRBJ2-7,TRBV7-2,14,NA,NA,CASSAGTLPYEQYF,TGTGCCAGCAGCGCCGGGACGCTTCCCTACGAGCAGTACTTC
TRBJ1-3,TRBV19,17,NA,NA,CASSISHRTVAGNTIYF,TGTGCCAGTAGTATATCGCACCGGACGGTCGCTGGAAACACCATATATTTT
TRBJ2-7,TRBV7-2,14,TRBD2,NA,CASSLLAGNYEQYF,TGTGCCAGCAGCTTACTAGCGGGAAACTACGAGCAGTACTTC
TRBJ2-7,TRBV4-1,15,TRBD1,NA,CASSPRDRGPYEQYF,TGCGCCAGCAGCCCCCGGGACAGGGGCCCCTACGAGCAGTACTTC
TRBJ2-7,TRBV9,15,TRBD1,once,CASSVLGQGAYEQYF,TGTGCCAGCAGCGTCCTGGGACAGGGGGCCTACGAGCAGTACTTC
TRBJ2-6,TRBV6-6,15,NA,NA,CASSYSVEGSTVLTF,TGTGCCAGCAGTTACTCCGTGGAGGGTTCTACCGTCCTGACTTTC
TRBJ2-2,TRBV6-5,15,TRBD1,NA,CASSRVQGDTGELFF,TGTGCCAGCAGTCGTGTACAGGGGGACACCGGGGAGCTGTTTTTT